This entry lists 20 T cell receptor beta chains sequenced from one sample in a study of control samples from healthy donors and cancer patients. Produced via immunoSEQ multiplex PCR; TCRdb's table is partial and in-frame only. The sample contains over 150,000 clones, about 91% of which appear only once. The material sequenced was blood. Source of these receptors: a woman in her forties in good health.

The rearrangement uses TRBV7-2 and TRBJ1-1; D unclear. The CDR3 loop spans 14 amino acids. The ends were cut back, 1 base at V and 0 bases at J, with 6 bases in the middle. Germline V CDR1 and CDR2: SGHTA, FQGNSA. The CDR3 spells CASSLERVNTEAFF. The DNA for the CDR3 is TGTGCCAGCAGCTTAGAAAGGGTGAACACTGAAGCTTTCTTT.

V usage is TRBV18 and J usage is TRBJ2-7; 9 nucleotides agree with TRBD2. V lost 2 bases, J lost 3 bases, and 8 bases stayed unmatched. Germline V lookup: CDR1 KGHSH, CDR2 LQKENI. This CDR3 contains 16 residues. CDR3 residues: CASSPGSSGDYYEQYF. CDR3 sequence (DNA): TGTGCCAGCTCACCAGGTTCTAGCGGGGACTACTACGAGCAGTACTTC.

This sequence joins TRBV13 and TRBJ2-5; D gene unclear. CDR1 is PRHDT, CDR2 FYEKMQ, per germline (reference sequence). The V end was cut by 5 bases, the J end by 4 bases, with 8 bases between. CDR3 length equals 12 residues. The CDR3 protein is CASSADRETQYF. CDR3 nucleotides: TGTGCCAGCAGCGCCGACCGAGAGACCCAGTACTTC.

The chain couples TRBV25-1 to TRBJ1-1; 7 positions match TRBD1. The ends lost 10 bases at V and 5 bases at J; junction bases unmatched: 4. The CDR3 contains 11 residues. CDR1 MGHDK and CDR2 SYGVNS come from the germline V gene. The CDR3 loop is CATVTGTEAFF. CDR3 DNA: TGTGCCACCGTGACAGGGACTGAAGCTTTCTTT.

The CDR3 loop reads CASSLGYNEKLFF. CDR3 sequence (DNA): TGTGCCAGCAGCTTAGGCTATAATGAAAAACTGTTTTTT. This sequence joins TRBV11-2 and TRBJ1-4; no definite D call. Germline CDR1 reads SGHAT; CDR2 reads FQNNGV. Trimming took off 1 base at V and 4 bases at J, with 4 bases between the two ends. The CDR3 runs 13 residues.

This clone was seen just once. The chain is built from TRBV15 and TRBJ1-2; possibly TRBD1 for D (6 bases). V was cut by 9 bases and J by 7 bases, with 15 bases left in between. The CDR3 is made up of 12 amino acids. Germline CDR1 is LNHNV and CDR2 is YYDKDF (reference sequence). For the CDR3, the DNA is TGTGCCACACAGGACAGTGGCCTTGGCTACACCTTC. This gives the protein CATQDSGLGYTF. The whole variable domain, remainder taken from reference TRBV15 and TRBJ1-2, is DAMVIQNPRYQVTQFGKPVTLSCSQTLNHNVMYWYQQKSSQAPKLLFHYYDKDFNNEADTPDNFQSRRPNTSFCFLDIRSPGLGDTAMYLCATQDSGLGYTFGSGTRLTVV.

This chain links TRBV7-2 with TRBJ1-5; 7 bases line up with TRBD1. From germline, CDR1 is SGHTA and CDR2 FQGNSA. The V segment lost 5 bases and the J segment 3 bases; nucleotides outside the gene matches: 7. The CDR3 is made up of 15 amino acids. CDR3 residues: CASSAWTGNNQPQHF. CDR3 DNA: TGTGCCAGCAGCGCCTGGACAGGCAACAATCAGCCCCAGCATTTT.

This chain connects TRBV27 to TRBJ2-5; TRBD2 is a possible D gene (5 bases). The CDR3 runs 15 residues. The ends were cut back, 1 base at V and 5 bases at J, with 14 bases in the middle. Germline CDR1 MNHEY, CDR2 SMNVEV (reference sequence). This CDR3 is CASSLYSGVGETQYF. The CDR3 DNA reads as TGTGCCAGCAGTTTATATTCCGGGGTGGGGGAGACCCAGTACTTC.

V gene TRBV7-2 combines with J gene TRBJ2-7, with TRBD1 matching over 7 bases. The CDR3 loop spans 17 amino acids. In germline, CDR1 is SGHTA, CDR2 FQGNSA. V shed 2 bases and J 1 base; nucleotides not matched to a gene: 11. The CDR3 here is CASSLTRSLQGSYEQYF. CDR3 coding DNA: TGTGCCAGCAGCTTAACCCGGTCCCTACAGGGGTCCTACGAGCAGTACTTC.

J is TRBJ1-1 and V is TRBV10-2; D gene uncertain. This CDR3 has 12 residues. Trimming stripped 5 bases from V and 3 bases from J, with 7 bases between. Germline CDR1 WSHSY, CDR2 SAAADI. CDR3 bases: TGCGCCAGCAGTCCACGGTACACTGAAGCTTTCTTT. This codes for CASSPRYTEAFF.

The chain uses TRBV6-6 and TRBJ2-7; D is uncertain. The V end lost 3 bases, the J end lost 2 bases, and 8 bases lay between the germline ends. Germline V gene lookup returns CDR1 MNHNY and CDR2 SVGAGI (reference sequence). The CDR3 consists of 13 residues. In DNA, the CDR3 is TGTGCCAGCAGTTATAAGGATCCCTACGAGCAGTACTTC. As protein: CASSYKDPYEQYF.

The chain uses TRBV13 and TRBJ1-1; D is possibly TRBD1 (5 bases). Looked up from germline, CDR1 is PRHDT and CDR2 is FYEKMQ (reference sequence). The CDR3 covers 13 residues. The ends were cut back, 0 bases at V and 5 bases at J, with 7 bases in the middle. The CDR3 loop reads CASSLGGETEAFF. CDR3 in DNA: TGTGCCAGCAGCTTAGGGGGGGAGACTGAAGCTTTCTTT.

The chain employs TRBV11-2 and TRBJ2-7, with 15 nucleotides matching TRBD2. From germline, CDR1 is SGHAT and CDR2 FQNNGV. The V gene end was trimmed by 5 bases and the J gene end by 2 bases; junction bases not matched to a gene: 10. This CDR3 has 18 residues. The CDR3 sequence: CASSEIGLAGGKTYEQYF. The CDR3 region has the DNA TGTGCCAGCAGCGAAATTGGACTAGCGGGGGGGAAAACCTACGAGCAGTACTTC.

This chain links TRBV3-1 (or the pseudogene TRBV3-2) with TRBJ2-7; D gene ambiguous. The CDR3 runs to 14 residues. Germline V gene lookup returns CDR1 LGHDT and CDR2 YNNKEL (reference sequence). Trimming left V 2 bases short and J 2 bases short, with 10 bases between. CDR3 loop: CASSQRAVPYEQYF. CDR3 DNA: TGTGCCAGCAGCCAAAGGGCAGTTCCCTACGAGCAGTACTTC.

The J gene is TRBJ1-2, the V gene TRBV11-2; D is uncertain. V lost 0 bases and J 0 bases, leaving 8 bases between the germline ends. Germline V gene sequence: CDR1 SGHAT, CDR2 FQNNGV. The CDR3 runs 15 residues. CDR3 region: CASSLDSSTNYGYTF. In nucleotides, the CDR3 is TGTGCCAGCAGCTTAGATAGTAGTACTAACTATGGCTACACCTTC.

This chain links TRBV28 with TRBJ1-2; D not resolved. V was shortened by 10 bases and J by 7 bases, with 13 bases between the two germline ends. CDR3 length equals 11 residues. The germline gives CDR1 MDHEN, CDR2 SYDVKM. CDR3 nucleotide sequence: TGTGCCACCTCGGGTGTTACTGGCTACACCTTC. Translated: CATSGVTGYTF.

The chain is built from TRBV2 and TRBJ1-1; TRBD1 is a possible D gene (6 bases). V lost 8 bases to trimming and J lost 8 bases, with 15 bases between them. CDR3 size: 12 residues. The germline V gene has CDR1 SNHLY and CDR2 FYNNEI. CDR3 residues: CASQAGDVEAFF. The CDR3 coding sequence is TGTGCCAGCCAGGCAGGGGACGTCGAAGCTTTCTTT.

V gene TRBV6-5 combines with J gene TRBJ1-1; 9 nucleotides line up with TRBD1. Per the germline V gene, CDR1 is MNHEY and CDR2 is SVGAGI. Losses at the gene ends were 2 bases for V and 5 bases for J; bases not matched to a gene: 9. The CDR3 extends over 16 amino acids. DNA of the CDR3: TGTGCCAGCAGTTACGGGACAGGGTTCGCGTGGACTGAAGCTTTCTTT. It codes for CASSYGTGFAWTEAFF.

Only one count was recorded for this clone. The rearrangement links TRBV2 to TRBJ2-5; D call uncertain. This CDR3 has 13 residues. The V end lost 3 bases, the J end lost 5 bases, and 10 bases lay between the germline ends. Looked up from germline, CDR1 is SNHLY and CDR2 is FYNNEI. CDR3 sequence reads: CASSDLLVETQYF. CDR3 DNA sequence: TGTGCCAGCAGTGACCTCCTCGTGGAGACCCAGTACTTC.

This clone appeared a few times. The rearrangement joins TRBV2 to TRBJ1-2; D call uncertain. Looked up from germline, CDR1 is SNHLY and CDR2 is FYNNEI. This CDR3 comprises 15 residues. The germline V and J ends were trimmed by 4 bases and 4 bases, with 16 bases remaining between them. The CDR3 sequence is CASSVSVSDFYGYTF. CDR3 bases: TGTGCCAGCAGTGTTTCGGTCAGTGACTTCTATGGCTACACCTTC.